This entry describes one T cell receptor (beta chain). CDR1 and CDR2 from the germline V gene are SGHRS and YFSETQ. The CDR3 loop spans 12 amino acids. Staff drew a roughly 2.5 ml blood sample from each donor. This sample is part of a study of monozygotic twins with inflammatory bowel disease. A 6-nucleotide sample barcode was carried by the UMIs, which template switching added. TCRdb reworked the 5' RACE reads into one entry per CDR3 protein, no DNA. The table gives a few hundred thousand distinct CDR3 sequences; the top ten clones make up roughly 2.5% of it. The chain recombines TRBV5-1 with TRBJ1-4. The TCR was taken from a human donor with ulcerative colitis or Crohn's disease, or a healthy co-twin of an affected twin (not recorded which). Material for sequencing was blood. The CDR3 reads CASSLAEGKLFF.